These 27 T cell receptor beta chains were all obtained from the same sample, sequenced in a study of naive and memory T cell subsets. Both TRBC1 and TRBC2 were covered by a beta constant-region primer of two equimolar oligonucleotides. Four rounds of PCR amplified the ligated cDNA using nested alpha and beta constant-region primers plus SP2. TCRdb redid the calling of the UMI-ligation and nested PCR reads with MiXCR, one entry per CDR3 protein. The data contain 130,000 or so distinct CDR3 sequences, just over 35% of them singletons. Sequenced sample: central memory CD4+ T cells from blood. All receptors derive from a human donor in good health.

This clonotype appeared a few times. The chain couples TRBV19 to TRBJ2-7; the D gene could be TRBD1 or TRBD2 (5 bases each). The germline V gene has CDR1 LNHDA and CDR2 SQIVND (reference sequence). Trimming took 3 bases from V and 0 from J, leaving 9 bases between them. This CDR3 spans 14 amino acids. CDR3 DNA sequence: TGTGCCAGTAGTATCACAGGACTCTCCTACGAGCAGTACTTC. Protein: CASSITGLSYEQYF.

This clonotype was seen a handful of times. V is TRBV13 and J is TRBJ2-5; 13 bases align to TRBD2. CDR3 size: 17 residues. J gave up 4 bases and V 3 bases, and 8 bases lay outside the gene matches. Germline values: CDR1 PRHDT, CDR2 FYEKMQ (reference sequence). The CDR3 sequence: CASSFRTSGRRGETQYF. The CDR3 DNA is TGTGCCAGCAGCTTTAGGACTAGCGGGAGAAGAGGAGAGACCCAGTACTTC.

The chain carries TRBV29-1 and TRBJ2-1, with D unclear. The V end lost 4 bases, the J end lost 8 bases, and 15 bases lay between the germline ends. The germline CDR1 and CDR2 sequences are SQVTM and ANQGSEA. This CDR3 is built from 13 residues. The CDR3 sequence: CSVGGSGFDEQFF. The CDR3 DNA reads TGCAGCGTTGGGGGAAGTGGGTTCGATGAGCAGTTCTTC.

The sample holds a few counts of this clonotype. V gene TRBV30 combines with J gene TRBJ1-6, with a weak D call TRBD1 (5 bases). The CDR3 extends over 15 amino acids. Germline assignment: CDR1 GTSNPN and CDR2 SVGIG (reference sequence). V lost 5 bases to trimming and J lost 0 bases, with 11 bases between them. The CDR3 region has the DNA TGTGCCTGGGGTGGGGCCAGCTCCTATAATTCACCCCTCCACTTT. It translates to CAWGGASSYNSPLHF.

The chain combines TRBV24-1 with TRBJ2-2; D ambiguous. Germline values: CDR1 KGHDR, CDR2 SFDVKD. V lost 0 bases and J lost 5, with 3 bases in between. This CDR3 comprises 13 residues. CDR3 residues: CATSDLTTGELFF. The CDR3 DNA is TGTGCCACCAGTGATTTGACTACCGGGGAGCTGTTTTTT.

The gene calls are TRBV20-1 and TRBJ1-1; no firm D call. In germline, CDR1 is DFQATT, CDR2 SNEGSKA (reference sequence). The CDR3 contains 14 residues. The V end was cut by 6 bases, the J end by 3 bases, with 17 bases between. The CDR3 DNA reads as TGCAGTGCAGTAGAGATAACCGGCGACACTGAAGCTTTCTTT. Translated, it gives CSAVEITGDTEAFF.

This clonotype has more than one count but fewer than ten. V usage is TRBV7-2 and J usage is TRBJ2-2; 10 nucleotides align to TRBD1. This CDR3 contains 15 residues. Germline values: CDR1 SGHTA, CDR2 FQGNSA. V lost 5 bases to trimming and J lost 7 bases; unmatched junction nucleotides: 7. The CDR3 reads CASSRGTGALGELFF. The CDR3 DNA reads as TGTGCCAGCAGCCGCGGGACAGGGGCTCTCGGGGAGCTGTTTTTT.

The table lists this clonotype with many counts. The CDR3 coding sequence is TGTGCCAGCAGCCCTACGGGACAGAAGCAGTACTTC. Residues: CASSPTGQKQYF. The V gene is TRBV7-9, the J gene TRBJ2-7; 7 bases fit TRBD1. After removal of 5 bases from V and 8 bases from J, the junction contained 6 bases not matched to a gene. Germline-derived CDR1 and CDR2 are SEHNR and FQNEAQ (reference sequence). The CDR3 is 12 residues long.

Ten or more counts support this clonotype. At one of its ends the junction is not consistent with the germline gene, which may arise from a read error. Here the CDR3 reads CASSEEQSQPQHF. The CDR3 DNA sequence: TGTGCCAGCAGCGAAGAACAGTCACAGCCCCAGCATTTT. This rearrangement joins TRBV2 to TRBJ1-5; D remains ambiguous. The germline V gene has CDR1 SNHLY and CDR2 FYNNEI. The CDR3 is made up of 13 amino acids. Full variable domain (rest looked up from reference TRBV2 and TRBJ1-5): EPEVTQTPSHQVTQMGQEVILRCVPISNHLYFYWYRQILGQKVEFLVSFYNNEISEKSEIFDDQFSVERPDGSNFTLKIRSTKLEDSAMYFCASSEEQSQPQHFGDGTRLSIL.

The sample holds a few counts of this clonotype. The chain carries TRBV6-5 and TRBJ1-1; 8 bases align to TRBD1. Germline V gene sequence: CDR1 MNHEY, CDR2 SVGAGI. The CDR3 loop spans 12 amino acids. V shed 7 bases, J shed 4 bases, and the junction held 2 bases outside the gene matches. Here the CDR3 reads CASKDRVTEAFF. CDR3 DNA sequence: TGTGCCAGCAAGGACAGGGTCACTGAAGCTTTCTTT.

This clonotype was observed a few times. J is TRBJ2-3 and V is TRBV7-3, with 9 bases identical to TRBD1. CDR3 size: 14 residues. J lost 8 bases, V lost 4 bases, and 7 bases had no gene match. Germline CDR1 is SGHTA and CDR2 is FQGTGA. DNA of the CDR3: TGTGCCAGCAGCTCGACCGAACAGGGGGCTACGCAGTATTTT. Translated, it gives CASSSTEQGATQYF.

Here the CDR3 reads CATVKDRGMNTEAFF. CDR3 nucleotide sequence: TGTGCCACCGTCAAGGACAGGGGGATGAACACTGAAGCTTTCTTT. V gene TRBV15 combines with J gene TRBJ1-1; 10 bases match TRBD1. The V gene's germline CDR1 is LNHNV and CDR2 YYDKDF (reference sequence). The V segment lost 8 bases and the J segment 0 bases; nucleotides outside the gene matches: 6. The CDR3 covers 15 residues.

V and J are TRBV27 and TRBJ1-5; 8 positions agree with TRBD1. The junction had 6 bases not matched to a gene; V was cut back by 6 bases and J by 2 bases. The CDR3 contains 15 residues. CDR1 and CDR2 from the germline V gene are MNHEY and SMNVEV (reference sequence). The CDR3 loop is CASSFDRGRNQPQHF. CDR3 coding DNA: TGTGCCAGCAGCTTCGACAGGGGTCGCAATCAGCCCCAGCATTTT.

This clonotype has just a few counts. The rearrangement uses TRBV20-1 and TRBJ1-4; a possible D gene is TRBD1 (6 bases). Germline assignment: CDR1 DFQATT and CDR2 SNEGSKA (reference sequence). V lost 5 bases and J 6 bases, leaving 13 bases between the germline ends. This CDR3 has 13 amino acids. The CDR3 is CSASFGGHEKLFF. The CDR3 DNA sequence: TGCAGTGCTTCCTTTGGGGGGCATGAAAAACTGTTTTTT.

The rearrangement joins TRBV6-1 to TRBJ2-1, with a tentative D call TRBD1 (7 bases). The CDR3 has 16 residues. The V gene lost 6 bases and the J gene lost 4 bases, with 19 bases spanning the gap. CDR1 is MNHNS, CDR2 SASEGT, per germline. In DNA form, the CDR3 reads TGTGCCAGCAGCCCTGAGGGGGCTAGCGTGTACAATGAGCAGTTCTTC. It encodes CASSPEGASVYNEQFF.

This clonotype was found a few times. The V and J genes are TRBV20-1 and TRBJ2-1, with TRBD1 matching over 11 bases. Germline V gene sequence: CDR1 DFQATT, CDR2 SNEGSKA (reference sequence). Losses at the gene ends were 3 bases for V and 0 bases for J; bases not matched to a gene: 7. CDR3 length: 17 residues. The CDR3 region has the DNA TGCAGTGCTAGTGGGGGGACAGGGGGTGGCTCCTACAATGAGCAGTTCTTC. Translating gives CSASGGTGGGSYNEQFF.

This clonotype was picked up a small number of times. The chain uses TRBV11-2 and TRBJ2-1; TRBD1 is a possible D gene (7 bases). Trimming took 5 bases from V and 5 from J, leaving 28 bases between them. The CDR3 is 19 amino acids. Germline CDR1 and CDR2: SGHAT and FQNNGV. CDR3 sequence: CASSPWRRSRGERDNEQFF. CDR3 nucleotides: TGTGCCAGCAGCCCCTGGCGACGCTCCAGGGGGGAAAGGGACAATGAGCAGTTCTTC. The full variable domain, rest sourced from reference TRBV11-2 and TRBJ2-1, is EAGVAQSPRYKIIEKRQSVAFWCNPISGHATLYWYQQILGQGPKLLIQFQNNGVVDDSQLPKDRFSAERLKGVDSTLKIQPAKLEDSAVYLCASSPWRRSRGERDNEQFFGPGTRLTVL.

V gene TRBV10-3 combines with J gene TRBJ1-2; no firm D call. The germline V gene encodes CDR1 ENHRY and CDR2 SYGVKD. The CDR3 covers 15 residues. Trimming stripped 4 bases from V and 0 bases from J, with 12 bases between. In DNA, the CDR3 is TGTGCCATCAGTGGTTTTGATGGGCCTAACTATGGCTACACCTTC. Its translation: CAISGFDGPNYGYTF.

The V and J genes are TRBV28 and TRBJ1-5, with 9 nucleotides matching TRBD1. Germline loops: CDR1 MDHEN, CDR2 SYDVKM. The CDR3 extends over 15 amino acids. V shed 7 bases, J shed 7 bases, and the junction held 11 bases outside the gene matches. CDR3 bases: TGTGCCAGCACCGGGGACAGGGCATATGGACAGCCCCAGCATTTT. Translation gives CASTGDRAYGQPQHF.

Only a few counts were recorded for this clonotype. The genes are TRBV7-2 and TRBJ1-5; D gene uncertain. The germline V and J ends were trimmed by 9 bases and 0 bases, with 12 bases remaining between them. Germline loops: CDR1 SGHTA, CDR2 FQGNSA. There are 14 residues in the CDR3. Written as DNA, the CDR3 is TGTGCCAGTTCCAGGCCGGATAGCAATCAGCCCCAGCATTTT. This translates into CASSRPDSNQPQHF.

CDR3 in amino acids: CASSRRLVSGNEQFF. CDR3 coding DNA: TGTGCCAGCAGCCGGAGACTAGTATCTGGCAATGAGCAGTTCTTC. This chain connects TRBV5-6 to TRBJ2-1; D may be TRBD2 (6 bases). Trimming took off 4 bases at V and 6 bases at J, with 17 bases between the two ends. This CDR3 is 15 amino acids long. Germline assignment: CDR1 SGHDT and CDR2 YYEEEE.

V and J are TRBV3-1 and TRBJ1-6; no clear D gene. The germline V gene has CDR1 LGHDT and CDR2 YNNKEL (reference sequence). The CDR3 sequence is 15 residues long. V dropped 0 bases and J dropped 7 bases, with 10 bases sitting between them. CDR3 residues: CASSQDGVVNSPLHF. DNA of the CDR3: TGTGCCAGCAGCCAAGATGGGGTTGTGAATTCACCCCTCCACTTT.

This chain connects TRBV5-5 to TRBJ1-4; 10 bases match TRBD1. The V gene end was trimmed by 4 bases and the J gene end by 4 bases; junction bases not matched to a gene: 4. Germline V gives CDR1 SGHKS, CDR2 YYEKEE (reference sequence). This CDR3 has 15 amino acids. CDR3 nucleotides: TGTGCCAGCAGCCAGGGGACAGGGGATAATGAAAAACTGTTTTTT. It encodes CASSQGTGDNEKLFF.

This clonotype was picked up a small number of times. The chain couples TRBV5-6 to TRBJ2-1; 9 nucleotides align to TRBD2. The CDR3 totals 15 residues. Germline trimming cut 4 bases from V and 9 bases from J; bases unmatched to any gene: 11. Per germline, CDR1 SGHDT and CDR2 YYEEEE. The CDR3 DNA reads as TGTGCCAGCAGCCCGAATGGACTAGCGTGGAGTGAGCAGTTCTTC. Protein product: CASSPNGLAWSEQFF.

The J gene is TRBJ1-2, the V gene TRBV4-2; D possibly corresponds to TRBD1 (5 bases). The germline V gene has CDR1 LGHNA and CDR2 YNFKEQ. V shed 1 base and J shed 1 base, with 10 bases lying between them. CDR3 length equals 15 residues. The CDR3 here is CASSQGKGFNYGYTF. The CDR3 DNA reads TGTGCCAGCAGCCAAGGGAAGGGGTTTAACTATGGCTACACCTTC.

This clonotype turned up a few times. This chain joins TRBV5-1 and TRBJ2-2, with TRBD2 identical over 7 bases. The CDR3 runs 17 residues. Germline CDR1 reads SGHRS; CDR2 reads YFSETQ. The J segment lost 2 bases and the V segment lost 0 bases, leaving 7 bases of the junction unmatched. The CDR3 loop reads CASSLGASGANTGELFF. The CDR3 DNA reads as TGCGCCAGCAGCTTGGGTGCTAGCGGAGCAAACACCGGGGAGCTGTTTTTT.

CDR3 protein: CASSPRMNAVGSPYQETQYF. CDR3 nucleotides: TGTGCCAGCTCACCCCGTATGAACGCTGTCGGCAGTCCGTACCAAGAGACCCAGTACTTC. The rearrangement uses TRBV18 and TRBJ2-5; no definite D call. Trimming stripped 3 bases from V and 0 bases from J, with 26 bases between. Looked up from germline, CDR1 is KGHSH and CDR2 is LQKENI. This CDR3 is 20 amino acids long.